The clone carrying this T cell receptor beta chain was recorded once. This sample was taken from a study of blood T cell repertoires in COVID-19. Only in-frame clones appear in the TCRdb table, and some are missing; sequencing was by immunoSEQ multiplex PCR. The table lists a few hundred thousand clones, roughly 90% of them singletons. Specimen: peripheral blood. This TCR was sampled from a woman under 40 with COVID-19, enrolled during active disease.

The CDR3 bases are TGTGCCAGCAGTTTAGTGGCTGCGGAAGGTGAAAAACTGTTTTTT. Translating gives CASSLVAAEGEKLFF. The J gene is TRBJ1-4, the V gene TRBV27; D remains ambiguous. The CDR3 sequence is 15 residues long. Germline V gene lookup returns CDR1 MNHEY and CDR2 SMNVEV (reference sequence). The germline V and J ends were trimmed by 2 bases and 7 bases, with 14 bases remaining between them.